This T cell receptor (beta chain) came from a study of spatial heterogeneity in lung cancer. Study observations and caveats: Resection blood, more than follow-up blood, showed ubiquitous expanded tumor TCRs.

A single record per CDR3 protein comes from TCRdb applying MiXCR to the 5' RACE reads. The repertoire holds roughly 70,000 distinct CDR3 sequences, about 8.2% seen once, with about 2% in the top ten. This clonotype was counted between two and nine times. Its antigen is as yet unknown. Trimming stripped 10 bases from V and 8 bases from J, with 21 bases between. This CDR3 contains 14 residues. Germline V CDR1 and CDR2: ENHRY, SYGVKD. The time point denotes: blood at routine non-recurrence follow-up after resection. This chain uses TRBV10-3 with TRBJ2-1, with D tentatively TRBD2 (5 bases). This sequence originates from a female donor with early-stage non-small cell lung cancer. The sequencing used PBMCs, collected at follow-up. The CDR3 is CATEGGPKWDEQFF. DNA for the CDR3: TGTGCCACTGAAGGAGGTCCCAAGTGGGATGAGCAGTTCTTC.